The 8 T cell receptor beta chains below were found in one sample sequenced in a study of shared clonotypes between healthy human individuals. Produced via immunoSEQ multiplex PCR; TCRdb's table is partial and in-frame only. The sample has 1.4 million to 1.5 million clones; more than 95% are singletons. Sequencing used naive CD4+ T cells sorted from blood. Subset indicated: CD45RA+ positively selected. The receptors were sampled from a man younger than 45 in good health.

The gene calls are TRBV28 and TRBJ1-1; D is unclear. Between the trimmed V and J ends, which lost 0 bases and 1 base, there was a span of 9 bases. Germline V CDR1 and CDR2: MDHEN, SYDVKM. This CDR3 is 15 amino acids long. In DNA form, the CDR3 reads TGTGCCAGCAGTTTATGCCCAGAGGGGAACACTGAAGCTTTCTTT. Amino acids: CASSLCPEGNTEAFF.

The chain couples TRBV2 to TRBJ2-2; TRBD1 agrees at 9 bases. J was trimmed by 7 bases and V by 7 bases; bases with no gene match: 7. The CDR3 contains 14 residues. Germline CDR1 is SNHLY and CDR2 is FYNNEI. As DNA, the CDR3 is TGTGCCAGCACTGGGACAGGGTATATCGGGGAGCTGTTTTTT. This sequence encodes CASTGTGYIGELFF.

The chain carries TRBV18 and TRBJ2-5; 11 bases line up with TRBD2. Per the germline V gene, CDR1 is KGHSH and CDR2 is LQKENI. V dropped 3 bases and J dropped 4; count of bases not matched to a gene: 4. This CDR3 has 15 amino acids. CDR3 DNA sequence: TGTGCCAGCTCACCCACTAGCGGGAGTATAGAGACCCAGTACTTC. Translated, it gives CASSPTSGSIETQYF. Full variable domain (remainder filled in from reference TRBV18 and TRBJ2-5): NAGVMQNPRHLVRRRGQEARLRCSPMKGHSHVYWYRQLPEEGLKFMVYLQKENIIDESGMPKERFSAEFPKEGPSILRIQQVVRGDSAAYFCASSPTSGSIETQYFGPGTRLLVL.

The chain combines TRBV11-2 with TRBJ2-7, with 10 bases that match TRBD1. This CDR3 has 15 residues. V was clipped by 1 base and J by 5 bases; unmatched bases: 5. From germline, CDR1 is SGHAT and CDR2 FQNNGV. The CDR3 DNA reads TGTGCCAGCAGCTTAGGCCGGGACAGGGGTCACGAGCAGTACTTC. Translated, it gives CASSLGRDRGHEQYF.

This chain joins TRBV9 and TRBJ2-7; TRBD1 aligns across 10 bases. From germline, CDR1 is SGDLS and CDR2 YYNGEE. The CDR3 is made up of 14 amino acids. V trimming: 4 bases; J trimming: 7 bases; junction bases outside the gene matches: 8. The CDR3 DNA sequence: TGTGCCAGCAGCAGAAGACAGGGGGCGGAAGAGCAGTACTTC. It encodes CASSRRQGAEEQYF.

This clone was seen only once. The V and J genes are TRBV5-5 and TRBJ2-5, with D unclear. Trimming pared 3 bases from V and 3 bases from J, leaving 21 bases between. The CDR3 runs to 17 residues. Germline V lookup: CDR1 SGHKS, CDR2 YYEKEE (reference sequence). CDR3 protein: CASSSDRSALGKETQYF. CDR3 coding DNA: TGTGCCAGCAGCTCCGACCGATCAGCCCTGGGGAAAGAGACCCAGTACTTC.

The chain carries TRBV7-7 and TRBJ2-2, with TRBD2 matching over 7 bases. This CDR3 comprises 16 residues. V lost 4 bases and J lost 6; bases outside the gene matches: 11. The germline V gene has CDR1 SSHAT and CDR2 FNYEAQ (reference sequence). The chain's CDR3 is CASSSLPILAPGELFF. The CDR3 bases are TGTGCCAGCAGCTCGCTCCCAATACTAGCGCCCGGGGAGCTGTTTTTT.

In DNA form, the CDR3 reads TGTGCCAGCACGACAGGCGATAGCAATCAGCCCCAGCATTTT. Residues: CASTTGDSNQPQHF. The rearrangement links TRBV6-1 to TRBJ1-5, with D tentatively TRBD1 (6 bases). The V gene's germline CDR1 is MNHNS and CDR2 SASEGT. Trimming pared 7 bases from V and 0 bases from J, leaving 10 bases between. The CDR3 is 14 residues long.